Following are 23 T cell receptor beta chains from one sample sequenced in a study of CD8 T cells in Susac syndrome. The RNA input was roughly 0.45 to 1 ug, and it was reverse transcribed with random hexamers. TCRdb passed the immunoSEQ multiplex PCR reads through MiXCR, listing each CDR3 protein once. The sample includes 200,000 to 250,000 distinct CDR3 sequences, 95% of them seen just once. What was sequenced was CD4+ T cells from PBMCs. These receptors originate from a human donor with multiple sclerosis.

A few counts support this clonotype. This chain links TRBV3-1 with TRBJ2-1, with a tentative D call TRBD1 (7 bases). V was trimmed by 3 bases and J by 5 bases, leaving 11 bases between them. There are 14 residues in the CDR3. CDR1 is LGHDT, CDR2 YNNKEL, per germline (reference sequence). CDR3 amino acids: CASSQEGADNEQFF. Written as DNA, the CDR3 is TGTGCCAGCAGCCAGGAGGGGGCGGACAATGAGCAGTTCTTC.

This chain joins TRBV5-1 and TRBJ2-4, with D possibly TRBD1 on 6 matching bases. The CDR3 contains 13 residues. V gave up 3 bases and J gave up 3 bases, with 7 bases separating them. Germline V CDR1 and CDR2: SGHRS, YFSETQ. The CDR3 loop is CASSSDSKNIQYF. The CDR3 coding sequence is TGCGCCAGCAGCTCGGACAGCAAAAACATTCAGTACTTC.

The chain recombines TRBV9 with TRBJ2-7; a weak D match, TRBD1 (6 bases). The CDR3 has 14 amino acids. Germline loops: CDR1 SGDLS, CDR2 YYNGEE. The V and J ends lost 5 bases and 4 bases respectively, with 16 bases between them. CDR3 DNA sequence: TGTGCCAGCAGAGGGGGACGCCGTAAGTACGAGCAGTACTTC. Its translation: CASRGGRRKYEQYF.

The chain recombines TRBV7-9 with TRBJ1-5, with D possibly matching TRBD1 (6 bases). V dropped 5 bases and J dropped 4 bases, with 21 bases sitting between them. Germline V lookup: CDR1 SEHNR, CDR2 FQNEAQ (reference sequence). The CDR3 spans 17 residues. CDR3 nucleotide sequence: TGTGCCAGCAGCCATTCGGGGGCAGGACCACCGAATCAGCCCCAGCATTTT. Encoded protein: CASSHSGAGPPNQPQHF.

This chain connects TRBV20-1 to TRBJ2-3; 9 nucleotides match TRBD2. CDR1 DFQATT and CDR2 SNEGSKA come from the germline V gene (reference sequence). This CDR3 region has 15 residues. J lost 0 bases, V lost 4 bases, and 5 bases had no gene match. In DNA, the CDR3 is TGCAGTGCTAAAGCGGGAGGAACTAGCACAGATACGCAGTATTTT. Translation gives CSAKAGGTSTDTQYF.

The rearrangement uses TRBV29-1 and TRBJ2-5, with D possibly TRBD2 on 5 matching bases. Germline V gene data show CDR1 as SQVTM and CDR2 as ANQGSEA. The germline V and J ends were trimmed by 5 bases and 3 bases, with 10 bases remaining between them. The CDR3 runs to 12 residues. The CDR3 region is CSVQRTEETQYF. Written as DNA, the CDR3 is TGCAGCGTTCAGAGGACTGAAGAGACCCAGTACTTC. Full variable domain (outside the CDR3, taken from reference TRBV29-1 and TRBJ2-5): SAVISQKPSRDICQRGTSLTIQCQVDSQVTMMFWYRQQPGQSLTLIATANQGSEATYESGFVIDKFPISRPNLTFSTLTVSNMSPEDSSIYLCSVQRTEETQYFGPGTRLLVL.

The J gene is TRBJ2-5, the V gene TRBV20-1, with D possibly being TRBD2 (7 bases). Trimming cost V 2 bases and J 5 bases, with 15 bases left between them. The CDR3 extends over 14 amino acids. Germline loops: CDR1 DFQATT, CDR2 SNEGSKA (reference sequence). CDR3: CSARHEGGYETQYF. DNA of the CDR3: TGCAGTGCTAGACATGAGGGGGGGTATGAGACCCAGTACTTC.

This clonotype was observed a few times. The chain recombines TRBV18 with TRBJ2-5, with D uncertain. The germline CDR1 and CDR2 sequences are KGHSH and LQKENI. The germline V and J ends were trimmed by 3 bases and 0 bases, with 2 bases remaining between them. The CDR3 is made up of 12 amino acids. The DNA of the CDR3 is TGTGCCAGCTCACCCTACCAAGAGACCCAGTACTTC. Translation: CASSPYQETQYF.

The rearrangement links TRBV7-2 to TRBJ2-7, with 8 bases fitting TRBD1. This CDR3 spans 16 amino acids. J was trimmed by 2 bases and V by 1 base; bases with no gene match: 7. Germline CDR1 is SGHTA and CDR2 is FQGNSA. The CDR3 region is CASSLVRTGSAYEQYF. The CDR3 nucleotides read TGTGCCAGCAGCTTAGTTAGGACAGGGAGTGCCTACGAGCAGTACTTC.

This chain links TRBV12-3 or TRBV12-4 with TRBJ1-5, with 8 bases lining up with TRBD1. CDR3 length: 15 amino acids. Trimming at V came to 5 bases and at J to 6 bases, leaving 9 bases not matched to a gene. Here the CDR3 reads CASSRDRGWGQPQHF. CDR3 sequence (DNA): TGTGCCAGCAGTCGAGACAGGGGCTGGGGTCAGCCCCAGCATTTT.

The rearrangement links TRBV29-1 to TRBJ1-5; maybe TRBD1 (5 bases). Germline-derived CDR1 and CDR2 are SQVTM and ANQGSEA. The V gene lost 6 bases and the J gene lost 5 bases, with 14 bases spanning the gap. CDR3 length: 13 amino acids. In DNA, the CDR3 is TGCAGCGTGGGGGGAGGACGGCATCAGCCCCAGCATTTT. This sequence encodes CSVGGGRHQPQHF.

The chain uses TRBV29-1 and TRBJ2-1, with D uncertain. With 1 base removed from V and 7 bases from J, the gap between germline ends came to 11 bases. The CDR3 is made up of 13 amino acids. Germline V gene sequence: CDR1 SQVTM, CDR2 ANQGSEA. The CDR3 region has the DNA TGCAGCGTTGAAGGGTTAGGTGGGAATGAGCAGTTCTTC. Protein sequence: CSVEGLGGNEQFF.

The rearrangement links TRBV20-1 to TRBJ2-3; D possibly corresponds to TRBD2 (5 bases). The V and J ends lost 3 bases and 6 bases respectively, with 10 bases between them. Germline V gives CDR1 DFQATT, CDR2 SNEGSKA (reference sequence). The CDR3 totals 12 residues. The CDR3 sequence is CSASPRGDTQYF. The CDR3 DNA reads TGCAGTGCTAGTCCCCGGGGTGATACGCAGTATTTT.

J is TRBJ2-1 and V is TRBV2; D is possibly TRBD1 or TRBD2 (5 bases each). The CDR3 is 16 amino acids. Germline V gene lookup returns CDR1 SNHLY and CDR2 FYNNEI. Trimming took off 1 base at V and 8 bases at J, with 18 bases between the two ends. The CDR3: CASSEDSGLVFDEQFF. CDR3 DNA sequence: TGTGCCAGCAGTGAAGATTCGGGGCTAGTTTTCGATGAGCAGTTCTTC.

This chain uses TRBV29-1 with TRBJ2-7, with D unclear. The CDR3 runs to 14 residues. V was pared by 5 bases and J by 0 bases, with 14 bases between. Per the germline V gene, CDR1 is SQVTM and CDR2 is ANQGSEA. The DNA of the CDR3 is TGCAGCGTTCTCCCGGGCCCTACCTCCTACGAGCAGTACTTC. Protein: CSVLPGPTSYEQYF.

This chain uses TRBV28 with TRBJ2-7; D remains unclear. The CDR3 consists of 15 residues. From germline, CDR1 is MDHEN and CDR2 SYDVKM. V lost 7 bases to trimming and J lost 6 bases, with 22 bases between them. The CDR3 nucleotides read TGTGCCAGCACCCCTCAACTTAGGGTATCGTTCGAGCAGTACTTC. This codes for CASTPQLRVSFEQYF.

This chain uses TRBV25-1 with TRBJ2-7; maybe TRBD1 (6 bases). Trimming removed 10 bases from V and 3 bases from J, with 16 bases in between. CDR3 size: 13 residues. Germline-derived CDR1 and CDR2 are MGHDK and SYGVNS. CDR3 protein: CAIINRVLYEQYF. The CDR3 DNA follows: TGTGCCATCATCAACAGGGTACTCTACGAGCAGTACTTC.

J is TRBJ2-5 and V is TRBV15; perhaps D is TRBD1 or TRBD2 (5 bases each). The CDR3 extends over 14 amino acids. Germline V CDR1 and CDR2: LNHNV, YYDKDF (reference sequence). With 4 bases removed from V and 4 bases from J, the gap between germline ends came to 13 bases. This CDR3 reads CATSTGRSGETQYF. The CDR3 coding sequence is TGTGCCACCAGCACGGGACGATCGGGAGAGACCCAGTACTTC.

The rearrangement joins TRBV3-1 to TRBJ2-6; weak D call: TRBD1 (6 bases). Trimming removed 1 base from V and 2 bases from J, with 9 bases in between. CDR3 length: 16 amino acids. The germline gives CDR1 LGHDT, CDR2 YNNKEL (reference sequence). This CDR3 reads CASSQGTETGANVLTF. CDR3 nucleotides: TGTGCCAGCAGCCAAGGGACAGAAACTGGGGCCAACGTCCTGACTTTC.

The CDR3, as DNA: TGTGCCAGCAGCCAAACAGACAGCAACTATGGCTACACCTTC. This gives the protein CASSQTDSNYGYTF. The chain employs TRBV3-1 and TRBJ1-2; TRBD1 is a possible D gene (5 bases). There are 14 residues in the CDR3. Germline-derived CDR1 and CDR2 are LGHDT and YNNKEL (reference sequence). V lost 2 bases and J lost 2, with 9 bases in between.

V usage is TRBV3-1 and J usage is TRBJ2-1, with D perhaps matching TRBD1 (6 bases). Trimming pared 6 bases from V and 5 bases from J, leaving 17 bases between. Germline CDR1 reads LGHDT; CDR2 reads YNNKEL (reference sequence). CDR3 length equals 15 residues. The CDR3 nucleotides are TGTGCCAGCAGAAGAGGGGGAGTTGTGGACAATGAGCAGTTCTTC. Its protein product is CASRRGGVVDNEQFF.

The gene calls are TRBV28 and TRBJ1-5; D call uncertain. CDR1 and CDR2 (germline): MDHEN, SYDVKM. The CDR3 loop spans 13 amino acids. V was pared by 8 bases and J by 3 bases, with 11 bases between. CDR3 protein: CASLRTTNQPQHF. The CDR3 bases are TGTGCCAGCTTAAGGACCACCAATCAGCCCCAGCATTTT.

In this sample, this clonotype turned up once. This chain joins TRBV4-1 and TRBJ1-4; D gene ambiguous. The V gene's germline CDR1 is MGHRA and CDR2 YSYEKL. This CDR3 contains 15 residues. The ends were cut back, 0 bases at V and 0 bases at J, with 5 bases in the middle. The CDR3 DNA follows: TGCGCCAGCAGCCAAGATCGCGCAACTAATGAAAAACTGTTTTTT. Translated, it gives CASSQDRATNEKLFF.